This T cell receptor (beta chain) was found in a study of blood T cell repertoires in COVID-19. Looking at the study overall: The cDNA or gDNA used as material had been derived from T cells, B-cell-depleted T cells, or PBMCs.

Source study methods: Estimated nucleated cell counts came from reference gene primer amplification. Some clones are missing from TCRdb's copy, which holds only in-frame ones; the method was immunoSEQ multiplex PCR. V and J calls and clone size follow that table, whereas D and trimming were derived from the DNA. The sample has roughly 100,000 clones, 70% to 90% seen once; the top ten hold approximately 3.1%. Per the germline V gene, CDR1 is SGHTA and CDR2 is FQGTGA. The V gene lost 2 bases and the J gene lost 1 base, with 12 bases spanning the gap. This CDR3 spans 15 amino acids. Material for sequencing was peripheral blood. This TCR was sampled from a man in his fifties or sixties in a cohort sampled during active COVID-19. The chain employs TRBV7-3 and TRBJ2-7; the D gene is possibly TRBD1 (6 bases). CDR3 residues: CASSLQGSRSYEQYF. The CDR3 coding sequence is TGTGCCAGCAGCTTACAGGGGTCAAGATCCTACGAGCAGTACTTC.